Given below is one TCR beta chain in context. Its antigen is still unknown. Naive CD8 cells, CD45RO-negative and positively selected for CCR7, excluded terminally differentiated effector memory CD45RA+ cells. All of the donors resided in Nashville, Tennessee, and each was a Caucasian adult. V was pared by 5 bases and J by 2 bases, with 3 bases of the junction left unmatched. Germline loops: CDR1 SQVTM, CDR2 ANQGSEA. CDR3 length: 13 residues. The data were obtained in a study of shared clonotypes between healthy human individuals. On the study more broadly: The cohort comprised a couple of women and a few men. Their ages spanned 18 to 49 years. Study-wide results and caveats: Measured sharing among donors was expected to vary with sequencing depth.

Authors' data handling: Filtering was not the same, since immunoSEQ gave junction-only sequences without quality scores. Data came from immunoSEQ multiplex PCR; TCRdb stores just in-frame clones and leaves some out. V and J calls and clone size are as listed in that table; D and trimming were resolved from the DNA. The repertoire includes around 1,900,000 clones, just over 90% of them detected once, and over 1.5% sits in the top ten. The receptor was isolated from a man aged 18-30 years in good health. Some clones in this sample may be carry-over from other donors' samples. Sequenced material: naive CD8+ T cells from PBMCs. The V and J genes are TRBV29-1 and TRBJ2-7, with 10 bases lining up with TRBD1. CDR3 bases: TGCAGCGTTTTCGGACAGGGGGCCTACGAGCAGTACTTC. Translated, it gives CSVFGQGAYEQYF.